What follows are 29 T cell receptor beta chains derived from one specimen sequenced in a study of T cell responses to AZD1222 COVID-19 vaccine. Clones were sequenced by immunoSEQ multiplex PCR, and TCRdb holds only the in-frame ones, with some missing. The table includes roughly 120,000 clones, approximately 90% detected once. Specimen: peripheral blood, collected 28 days after the second AZD1222 dose. These receptors were obtained from an adult who received the AZD1222 COVID-19 vaccine.

This chain joins TRBV6-5 and TRBJ2-7; 11 bases align to TRBD2. Germline V CDR1 and CDR2: MNHEY, SVGAGI. V lost 6 bases, J lost 7 bases, and 5 bases stayed unmatched. The CDR3 is made up of 13 amino acids. In DNA, the CDR3 is TGTGCCAGCAGACTAGCGGGAGCGGGTGAGCAGTACTTC. Its protein is CASRLAGAGEQYF.

This clone has a handful of counts. J is TRBJ1-2 and V is TRBV6-6, with TRBD1 as a possible D gene (5 bases). With 3 bases removed from V and 5 bases from J, the gap between germline ends came to 10 bases. CDR3 size: 13 residues. Germline CDR1 reads MNHNY; CDR2 reads SVGAGI (reference sequence). This CDR3 reads CASSYIGGYGYTF. For the CDR3, the DNA is TGTGCCAGCAGTTATATCGGGGGATATGGCTACACCTTC.

The gene calls are TRBV4-2 and TRBJ2-1; D assignment may be TRBD1 or TRBD2 (5 bases each). V was trimmed by 6 bases and J by 0 bases, leaving 12 bases between them. CDR3 length: 15 amino acids. Per germline, CDR1 LGHNA and CDR2 YNFKEQ. In DNA form, the CDR3 reads TGTGCCAGCAGTCGGGACCAGAGCTCCTACAATGAGCAGTTCTTC. Protein sequence: CASSRDQSSYNEQFF.

This chain uses TRBV12-3 or TRBV12-4 with TRBJ2-3; D is unclear. V was cut by 1 base and J by 5 bases, with 4 bases left in between. The CDR3 runs to 12 residues. The CDR3 region is CASSLVLDTQYF. The CDR3 nucleotides read TGTGCCAGCAGTTTAGTGCTAGATACGCAGTATTTT.

The chain has TRBV14 and TRBJ2-1; the D call may be TRBD1 or TRBD2 (5 bases each). The length of the CDR3 is 15 residues. Germline V lookup: CDR1 SGHDN, CDR2 FVKESK. Deletions cut 7 bases from V and 5 bases from J, with 18 bases between. The CDR3 sequence: CASKKGARRDNEQFF. Here the CDR3 DNA reads TGTGCCAGCAAAAAAGGGGCCAGGCGGGACAATGAGCAGTTCTTC.

Remarks on this clone: This same CDR3 is encoded by further DNA sequences in the sample. This rearrangement joins TRBV27 to TRBJ2-7, with TRBD2 matching over 11 bases. V lost 3 bases to trimming and J lost 3 bases; unmatched junction nucleotides: 4. There are 15 residues in the CDR3. Per the germline V gene, CDR1 is MNHEY and CDR2 is SMNVEV (reference sequence). The CDR3 region is CASSLNSGRDYEQYF. As DNA, the CDR3 is TGTGCCAGCAGTTTGAATAGCGGGAGGGACTACGAGCAGTACTTC.

This clone was seen more than once but under ten times. The V call is TRBV19, the J call TRBJ1-1, with a weak D call TRBD1 (5 bases). Germline-derived CDR1 and CDR2 are LNHDA and SQIVND (reference sequence). The CDR3 sequence is 15 residues long. V lost 2 bases to trimming and J lost 3 bases, with 13 bases between them. CDR3: CASSITRPGHTEAFF. CDR3 nucleotides: TGTGCCAGTAGTATAACTAGGCCGGGACACACTGAAGCTTTCTTT.

The chain carries TRBV11-1 and TRBJ2-7; 13 bases map to TRBD2. J lost 5 bases, V lost 5 bases, and 9 bases had no gene match. From germline, CDR1 is SGHAT and CDR2 FQDESV (reference sequence). This CDR3 comprises 16 residues. CDR3 sequence reads: CASSPGLAGVRNEQYF. CDR3 nucleotides: TGTGCCAGCAGCCCTGGACTAGCGGGAGTGCGAAACGAGCAGTACTTC.

This chain links TRBV10-2 with TRBJ1-5; possible D gene TRBD1, 6 bases. The ends were cut back, 2 bases at V and 6 bases at J, with 17 bases in the middle. This CDR3 is 16 amino acids long. Germline-derived CDR1 and CDR2 are WSHSY and SAAADI. Written as DNA, the CDR3 is TGCGCCAGCAGTGAGATGGGGTGGGGGGCTCGTCAGCCCCAGCATTTT. This codes for CASSEMGWGARQPQHF.

J is TRBJ2-7 and V is TRBV15; D possibly uses TRBD1 or TRBD2 (5 bases each). Germline V gene sequence: CDR1 LNHNV, CDR2 YYDKDF (reference sequence). The CDR3 has 18 residues. The V end was cut by 0 bases, the J end by 1 base, with 19 bases between. The chain's CDR3 is CATSRERTGAMGSYEQYF. The DNA of the CDR3 is TGTGCCACCAGCAGAGAACGCACCGGGGCTATGGGATCCTACGAGCAGTACTTC.

The CDR3 region has the DNA TGTGCCAGCAGCGCTCGAACTAAGGCCCGGGACCGATATAATGAAAAACTGTTTTTT. Residues: CASSARTKARDRYNEKLFF. V is TRBV3-1 (or the pseudogene TRBV3-2) and J is TRBJ1-4, with D tentatively TRBD1 (5 bases). With 5 bases removed from V and 4 bases from J, the gap between germline ends came to 26 bases. The germline V gene has CDR1 LGHDT and CDR2 YNNKEL (reference sequence). There are 19 residues in the CDR3.

This clone came up once. The chain employs TRBV4-1 and TRBJ2-1, with 8 bases fitting TRBD1. This CDR3 spans 15 amino acids. The germline V gene encodes CDR1 MGHRA and CDR2 YSYEKL. J lost 10 bases, V lost 4 bases, and 12 bases had no gene match. The CDR3 DNA sequence: TGCGCCAGCAGCCGTATCCTACGGGACAGGCGGGAGCAGTTCTTC. This translates into CASSRILRDRREQFF.

V is TRBV6-6 and J is TRBJ1-4, with D unresolved. The V gene's germline CDR1 is MNHNY and CDR2 SVGAGI (reference sequence). This CDR3 is 14 amino acids long. V shed 4 bases and J shed 0 bases, with 6 bases lying between them. The CDR3 spells CASSWGATNEKLFF. CDR3 DNA sequence: TGTGCCAGCAGTTGGGGTGCAACTAATGAAAAACTGTTTTTT.

The chain couples TRBV5-1 to TRBJ2-7, with 9 bases lining up with TRBD2. The CDR3 loop spans 13 amino acids. J gave up 7 bases and V 0 bases, and 2 bases lay outside the gene matches. Germline V gene lookup returns CDR1 SGHRS and CDR2 YFSETQ. The CDR3 bases are TGCGCCAGCAGCTTGGGTAGCGGGAGTGAGCAGTACTTC. It is translated as CASSLGSGSEQYF.

With respect to this clone: Other DNA sequences from this sample encode an identical CDR3 as well. The V and J genes are TRBV7-8 and TRBJ2-5, with 7 bases matching TRBD2. CDR1 and CDR2 from the germline V gene are SGHVS and FQNEAQ. The CDR3 has 15 residues. V was pared by 1 base and J by 2 bases, with 4 bases of the junction left unmatched. The CDR3 loop reads CASSLGGSRQETQYF. The CDR3 DNA is TGTGCCAGCAGCTTAGGCGGGAGTAGGCAAGAGACCCAGTACTTC.

Only one count was recorded for this clone. The chain recombines TRBV28 with TRBJ2-1; D not resolved. The CDR3 totals 15 residues. The germline V gene has CDR1 MDHEN and CDR2 SYDVKM. Deletions cut 3 bases from V and 0 bases from J, with 9 bases between. In DNA, the CDR3 is TGTGCCAGCAGTTTTAGCCGCAGCTCCTACAATGAGCAGTTCTTC. Translating it yields CASSFSRSSYNEQFF.

The genes are TRBV6-5 and TRBJ2-7; TRBD1 is a possible D gene (7 bases). Trimming shortened V by 0 bases and J by 2 bases, and 11 bases separated the two germline ends. Germline V CDR1 and CDR2: MNHEY, SVGAGI. The CDR3 has 15 residues. For the CDR3, the DNA is TGTGCCAGCAGTTACTCGCAGGGGGGCACCTACGAGCAGTACTTC. Its translation: CASSYSQGGTYEQYF.

This clone was seen only once. The chain is built from TRBV2 and TRBJ2-3, with D perhaps TRBD2 (6 bases). The CDR3 spans 15 residues. CDR1 is SNHLY, CDR2 FYNNEI, per germline. Deletions cut 6 bases from V and 8 bases from J, with 21 bases between. The CDR3, as DNA: TGTGCCAGCAGAGAGGAGGGTAATCCTTATAGTACGCAGTATTTT. Protein: CASREEGNPYSTQYF.

The gene calls are TRBV4-2 and TRBJ1-5; 7 bases are shared with TRBD1. V trimming: 8 bases; J trimming: 1 base; junction bases outside the gene matches: 11. CDR1 is LGHNA, CDR2 YNFKEQ, per germline. CDR3 length: 16 residues. The CDR3 loop reads CASGRPDRESNQPQHF. CDR3 bases: TGTGCCAGCGGCCGCCCTGACAGGGAGAGCAATCAGCCCCAGCATTTT.

The chain is built from TRBV10-3 and TRBJ2-1; the match to TRBD1 covers 7 bases. The CDR3 length is 15 residues. The junction had 18 bases not matched to a gene; V was cut back by 10 bases and J by 9 bases. Looked up from germline, CDR1 is ENHRY and CDR2 is SYGVKD. The CDR3 protein is CATLASTGVEGEQFF. The CDR3 coding sequence is TGTGCCACCCTCGCGAGTACAGGGGTTGAGGGTGAGCAGTTCTTC.

The chain couples TRBV27 to TRBJ1-5, with D possibly being TRBD1 (6 bases). From germline, CDR1 is MNHEY and CDR2 SMNVEV (reference sequence). V was trimmed by 6 bases and J by 0 bases, leaving 27 bases between them. The CDR3 is 20 residues long. CDR3 residues: CASSPTDSKGTPYSNQPQHF. Here the CDR3 DNA reads TGTGCCAGCAGCCCAACAGATTCAAAAGGGACACCATATAGCAATCAGCCCCAGCATTTT.

This chain links TRBV2 with TRBJ2-1; tentatively, D is TRBD2 (6 bases). Per germline, CDR1 SNHLY and CDR2 FYNNEI. The CDR3 extends over 15 amino acids. V was cut by 4 bases and J by 7 bases, with 17 bases left in between. This CDR3 reads CASSASGTRVNEQFF. CDR3 DNA: TGTGCCAGCAGTGCGTCCGGGACTCGAGTTAATGAGCAGTTCTTC.

V is TRBV7-9 and J is TRBJ2-3; TRBD2 agrees at 14 bases. J gave up 7 bases and V 5 bases, and 11 bases lay outside the gene matches. The CDR3 is 17 amino acids. Germline V CDR1 and CDR2: SEHNR, FQNEAQ (reference sequence). The CDR3 bases are TGTGCCAGCAGCACCGGGACTAGCGGGAGTCTCGGGTATACGCAGTATTTT. It codes for CASSTGTSGSLGYTQYF.

The J gene is TRBJ2-7, the V gene TRBV11-2; 8 bases are shared with TRBD1. The ends lost 4 bases at V and 2 bases at J; junction bases unmatched: 1. Germline values: CDR1 SGHAT, CDR2 FQNNGV. CDR3 size: 13 residues. In DNA form, the CDR3 reads TGTGCCAGCAGCTCGACAGGGGCCTACGAGCAGTACTTC. Encoded protein: CASSSTGAYEQYF.

The chain recombines TRBV19 with TRBJ1-2; D call uncertain. This CDR3 is 13 amino acids long. Trimming stripped 1 base from V and 4 bases from J, with 7 bases between. Germline CDR1 LNHDA, CDR2 SQIVND (reference sequence). CDR3 sequence (DNA): TGTGCCAGTAGTATAGGAATCCTCTATGGCTACACCTTC. This gives the protein CASSIGILYGYTF.

The genes are TRBV6-5 and TRBJ1-2, with D unresolved. CDR3 length: 11 amino acids. V was cut by 5 bases and J by 2 bases, with 3 bases left in between. Germline values: CDR1 MNHEY, CDR2 SVGAGI. CDR3 DNA sequence: TGTGCCAGCAGTCACAACTATGGCTACACCTTC. Translating gives CASSHNYGYTF.

This sequence joins TRBV5-1 and TRBJ2-7, with D tentatively TRBD2 (5 bases). V shed 0 bases and J shed 5 bases, with 18 bases lying between them. Germline V gene lookup returns CDR1 SGHRS and CDR2 YFSETQ. The CDR3 is made up of 16 amino acids. This CDR3 is CASSLAGIRVGHEQYF. CDR3 sequence (DNA): TGCGCCAGCAGCTTGGCCGGGATAAGGGTTGGACACGAGCAGTACTTC.

The gene calls are TRBV28 and TRBJ2-1; TRBD1 is a possible D gene (5 bases). CDR3 length equals 17 residues. Deletions cut 6 bases from V and 5 bases from J, with 23 bases between. The germline CDR1 and CDR2 sequences are MDHEN and SYDVKM. CDR3 amino acids: CASSPQGVGRAHNEQFF. CDR3 bases: TGTGCCAGCAGCCCTCAAGGGGTGGGCCGTGCGCACAATGAGCAGTTCTTC.

The chain links TRBV7-9 to TRBJ1-5; D unresolved. The CDR3 runs to 13 residues. Trimming cost V 1 base and J 7 bases, with 8 bases left between them. Germline V gene sequence: CDR1 SEHNR, CDR2 FQNEAQ (reference sequence). The CDR3 bases are TGTGCCAGCAGCTTAGAGGGTAGGCAGCCCCAGCATTTT. Its protein is CASSLEGRQPQHF.